Listed here are 6 T cell receptor beta chains from one sample, sequenced in a study of cytomegalovirus exposure and HLA in healthy donors. The PCR used 60 Vbeta and 13 Jbeta primers. Repertoires were generated with immunoSEQ multiplex PCR, while TCRdb's copy carries only in-frame clones and drops some. Seen here are about 130,000 clones, around three quarters observed once, and the top ten hold about 2.5%. Sequencing was performed on PBMCs. The receptors were gathered from a man younger than 45 in good health and CMV-seronegative.

The V and J genes are TRBV19 and TRBJ2-7; 7 nucleotides align to TRBD1. This CDR3 spans 15 amino acids. Germline CDR1 is LNHDA and CDR2 is SQIVND (reference sequence). The junction had 11 bases not matched to a gene; V was cut back by 7 bases and J by 2 bases. Here the CDR3 reads CASNDRESPTYEQYF. The DNA of the CDR3 is TGTGCCAGTAACGACAGGGAATCTCCCACCTACGAGCAGTACTTC.

For the CDR3, the DNA is TGCGCCAGCAGCTTGAAAGGGACTAGCGGATACAATGAGCAGTTCTTC. This codes for CASSLKGTSGYNEQFF. V is TRBV5-1 and J is TRBJ2-1, with TRBD2 identical over 11 bases. J gave up 4 bases and V 1 base, and 4 bases lay outside the gene matches. CDR3 length: 16 residues. Germline loops: CDR1 SGHRS, CDR2 YFSETQ.

The chain is built from TRBV11-2 and TRBJ1-3; D is perhaps TRBD1 (5 bases). The V gene's germline CDR1 is SGHAT and CDR2 FQNNGV. Trimming shortened V by 7 bases and J by 0 bases, and 16 bases separated the two germline ends. The CDR3 covers 16 residues. The CDR3 DNA sequence: TGTGCCAGCATGGATTTCGGGGGGGGCTCTGGAAACACCATATATTTT. It codes for CASMDFGGGSGNTIYF.

In the case of this clone: Relative to the germline gene, one junction end is altered; a read error may explain this. This sequence joins TRBV30 and TRBJ1-5; TRBD1 aligns across 11 bases. Looked up from germline, CDR1 is GTSNPN and CDR2 is SVGIG (reference sequence). The CDR3 sequence is 19 residues long. CDR3 protein: CAWTAGQGAKPYSNQPQNF. The CDR3 DNA follows: TGTGCCTGGACCGCCGGACAGGGGGCGAAACCTTATAGCAATCAGCCCCAGAATTTT.

The rearrangement uses TRBV5-4 and TRBJ1-1; D unresolved. The CDR3 consists of 16 residues. CDR1 and CDR2 from the germline V gene are SGHNT and YYREEE (reference sequence). V lost 0 bases to trimming and J lost 0 bases, with 12 bases between them. The CDR3 region is CASSLGAEYMNTEAFF. For the CDR3, the DNA is TGTGCCAGCAGCTTGGGGGCAGAATATATGAACACTGAAGCTTTCTTT.

The chain has TRBV4-3 and TRBJ2-1; TRBD2 matches 7 bases. This CDR3 has 15 residues. Looked up from germline, CDR1 is LGHNA and CDR2 is YSLEER. The V gene end was trimmed by 0 bases and the J gene end by 8 bases; junction bases not matched to a gene: 7. The CDR3 is CASSQDPGGADEQFF. The CDR3, as DNA: TGCGCCAGCAGCCAAGATCCGGGAGGAGCGGATGAGCAGTTCTTC.